Included here is one T cell receptor beta chain sequence, with context. As yet, its antigen is unknown. This specimen comes from a study of cytomegalovirus exposure and HLA in healthy donors. Findings of the study overall: TRBV6-2, TRBV6-3 and some other V segments were excluded as indistinguishable. Common viral pathogens seemed to be connected with several of the most significant clusters, according to a later analysis. In a later analysis, at a false discovery rate of 0.05, 16,951 TCR beta sequences were associated with HLA alleles.

While unrecorded immune exposures were likely, the donors were nominally healthy when sampled. Researchers ran the PCR with 60 Vbeta and 13 Jbeta primers. The protocol was immunoSEQ multiplex PCR, while the TCRdb copy is restricted to in-frame clones and leaves out a portion. The table includes approximately 220,000 clones, 83% detected once. Germline values: CDR1 SGHNT, CDR2 YYREEE (reference sequence). There are 15 residues in the CDR3. With 0 bases clipped from V and 1 base from J, the junction kept 3 bases outside the gene matches. This TCR derives from a girl aged 5 to 17 in good health and CMV-seronegative. Sequenced sample: PBMCs. V is TRBV5-4 and J is TRBJ2-5; TRBD1 aligns across 7 bases. The CDR3 sequence: CASSLGQGFQETQYF. The CDR3 region has the DNA TGTGCCAGCAGCTTGGGACAGGGTTTCCAAGAGACCCAGTACTTC.